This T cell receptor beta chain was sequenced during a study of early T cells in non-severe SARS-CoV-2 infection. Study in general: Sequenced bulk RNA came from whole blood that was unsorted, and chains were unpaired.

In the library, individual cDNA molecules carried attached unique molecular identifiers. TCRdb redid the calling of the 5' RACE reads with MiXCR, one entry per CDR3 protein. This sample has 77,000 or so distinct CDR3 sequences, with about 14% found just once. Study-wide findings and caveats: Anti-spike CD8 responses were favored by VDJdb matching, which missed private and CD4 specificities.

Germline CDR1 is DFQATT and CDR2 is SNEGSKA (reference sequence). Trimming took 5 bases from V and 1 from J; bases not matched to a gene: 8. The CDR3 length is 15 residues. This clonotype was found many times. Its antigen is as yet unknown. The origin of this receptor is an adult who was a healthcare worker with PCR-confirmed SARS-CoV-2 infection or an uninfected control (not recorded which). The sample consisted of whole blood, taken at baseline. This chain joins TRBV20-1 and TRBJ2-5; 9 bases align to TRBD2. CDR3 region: CSAVKAGGAQETQYF. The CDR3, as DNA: TGCAGTGCTGTTAAGGCGGGAGGGGCCCAAGAGACCCAGTACTTC.